This T cell receptor beta chain is from a study of blood T cell repertoires in COVID-19 (dated by TCRdb to 2020 to 2022). Notes on the research overall: Collaborator samples came from the United States, Italy and Spain and covered acute and convalescent phases of COVID-19. The prospective study material was composed of cDNA or gDNA derived from T cells, B-cell-depleted T cells, or PBMCs. Deeply sampled blood TCRbeta repertoires from subjects exposed to, actively infected with, or recovered from COVID-19 were included in the dataset. The repertoires were released in a freely available public database intended as a resource for research on the immune response to SARS-CoV-2. Samples came from the ongoing ImmuneRACE study (first 160 participants) plus 1,254 subjects from 6 global collaborators. Sample metadata almost always included a de-identified subject ID, COVID-19 status, age in years and sex. HLA class I and class II types, where available, came from metadata supplied by the sample provider rather than from assay-based typing. Summary of the overall study and its limitations: How much clinical and demographic metadata was included differed by source and by participant, and the metadata was provided uncurated.

TCRbeta CDR3 regions were amplified from genomic DNA by means of the immunoSEQ Assay, a bias-controlled multiplex PCR. The study's processing was this. The number of nucleated cells in each sample was estimated from the amplification of reference gene primers within the assay. Sequence reads were collapsed and filtered to measure the absolute abundance of every unique TCRbeta CDR3 rearrangement. For each sample, productive Simpson clonality was calculated by taking the square root of Simpson's diversity index across productive rearrangements. TCRdb stores this immuneACCESS table with in-frame sequences only. Part of the clones is absent; in the studies checked, under half of the shortfall reflects unresolved V genes, and no reason is known for the rest. V and J calls and clone size follow that table, whereas D and trimming were derived from the DNA. The sample profile shows under 200,000 clones; about 90% of them were found once. About 6.5% of the sample lies in the top ten.

Details on this clone: This clone's antigen is unknown. One base away there is no much larger clone; base qualities are not given.

Including cysteine and phenylalanine, the CDR3 has 15 amino acids. Solely the CDR3 DNA is kept, with 45 bases framed from the first base. CDR1 and CDR2 were assigned from the germline V gene as SGHNT and YENEEA. Trimming at the junction amounts to 6 bases on V and 6 bases on J, and the germline ends lie 19 bases apart. Enrolling through a virtual design, the prospective study's participants ranged in age from roughly 18 to 95 years and lived across some 22 United States geographic areas. Cohort assignment in the prospective study relied on participant-reported clinical history from a screening survey and a study questionnaire. ImmuneRACE Cohort 3 recovered participants were defined by two consecutive negative NP/OP PCR tests, healthcare professional clearance, or symptom resolution. In the prospective study, mobile phlebotomists collected whole blood, serum and a nasopharyngeal or oropharyngeal swab from each participant. Participants in the prospective study had the option to provide additional blood draws and questionnaires over an approximately 2-month period. Before DNA extraction, blood samples from the prospective study were shipped at room temperature or frozen.

This chain is built from TRBV11-3 and TRBJ2-3; TRBD2 is possibly the D segment (7 matching bases). The receptor was isolated from a woman aged 50 to 65 who had recovered from COVID-19. Sequencing used PBMCs or T cells enriched from blood (not recorded which). CDR3 protein: CASSQGGEELDTQYF. The bases are TGTGCCAGCAGTCAAGGGGGGGAGGAATTGGATACGCAGTATTTT.